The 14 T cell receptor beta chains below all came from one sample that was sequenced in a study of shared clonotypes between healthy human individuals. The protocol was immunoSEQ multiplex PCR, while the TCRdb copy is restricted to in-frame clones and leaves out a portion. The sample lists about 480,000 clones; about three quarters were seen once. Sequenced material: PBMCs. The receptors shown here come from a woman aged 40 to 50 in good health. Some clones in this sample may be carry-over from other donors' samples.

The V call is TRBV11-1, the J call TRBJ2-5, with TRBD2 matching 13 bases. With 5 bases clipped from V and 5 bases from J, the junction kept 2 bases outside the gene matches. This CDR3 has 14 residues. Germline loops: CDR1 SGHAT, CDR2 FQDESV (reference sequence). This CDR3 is CASSGTSGTETQYF. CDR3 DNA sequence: TGTGCCAGCAGCGGGACTAGCGGGACTGAGACCCAGTACTTC.

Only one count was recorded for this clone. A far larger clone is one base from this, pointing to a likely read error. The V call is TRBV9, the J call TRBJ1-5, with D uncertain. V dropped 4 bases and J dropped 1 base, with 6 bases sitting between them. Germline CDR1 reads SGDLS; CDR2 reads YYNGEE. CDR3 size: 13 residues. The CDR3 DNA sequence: TGTGCCAGCAGCTCGGGCAGCAATCAGCCCCAGCATTTT. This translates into CASSSGSNQPQHF.

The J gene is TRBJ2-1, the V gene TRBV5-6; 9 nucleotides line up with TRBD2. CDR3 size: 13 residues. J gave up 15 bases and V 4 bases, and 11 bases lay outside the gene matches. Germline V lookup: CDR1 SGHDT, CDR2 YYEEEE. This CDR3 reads CASSRTAREGLFF. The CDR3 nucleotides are TGTGCCAGCAGCCGGACCGCGCGGGAGGGCCTGTTCTTC.

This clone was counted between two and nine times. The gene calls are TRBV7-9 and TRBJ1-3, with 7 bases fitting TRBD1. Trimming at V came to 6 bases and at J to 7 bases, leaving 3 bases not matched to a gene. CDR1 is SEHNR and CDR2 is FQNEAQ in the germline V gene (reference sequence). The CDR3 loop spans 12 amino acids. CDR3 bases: TGTGCCAGCAGTTTACAGGGGAACACCATATATTTT. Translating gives CASSLQGNTIYF. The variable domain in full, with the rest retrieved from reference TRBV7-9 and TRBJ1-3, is DTGVSQNPRHKITKRGQNVTFRCDPISEHNRLYWYRQTLGQGPEFLTYFQNEAQLEKSRLLSDRFSAERPKGSFSTLEIQRTEQGDSAMYLCASSLQGNTIYFGEGSWLTVV.

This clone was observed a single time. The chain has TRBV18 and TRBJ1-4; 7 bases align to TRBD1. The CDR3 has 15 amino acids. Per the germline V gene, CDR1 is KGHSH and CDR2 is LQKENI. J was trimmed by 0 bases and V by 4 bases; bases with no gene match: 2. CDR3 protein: CASSRTGTTNEKLFF. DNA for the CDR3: TGTGCCAGCTCACGGACAGGCACAACTAATGAAAAACTGTTTTTT.

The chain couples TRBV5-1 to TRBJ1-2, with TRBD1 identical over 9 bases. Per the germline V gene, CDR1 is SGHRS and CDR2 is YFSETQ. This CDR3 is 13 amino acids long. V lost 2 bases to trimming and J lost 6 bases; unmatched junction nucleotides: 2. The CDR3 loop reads CASSLQGADGYTF. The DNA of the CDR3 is TGCGCCAGCAGCTTACAGGGGGCGGATGGCTACACCTTC.

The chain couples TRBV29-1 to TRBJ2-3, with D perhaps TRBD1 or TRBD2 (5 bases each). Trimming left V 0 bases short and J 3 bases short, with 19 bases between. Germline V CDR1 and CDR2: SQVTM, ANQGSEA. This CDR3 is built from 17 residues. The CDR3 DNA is TGCAGCGTTGAAGATCTCGGGGCCAATTCGTTAACAGATACGCAGTATTTT. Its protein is CSVEDLGANSLTDTQYF.

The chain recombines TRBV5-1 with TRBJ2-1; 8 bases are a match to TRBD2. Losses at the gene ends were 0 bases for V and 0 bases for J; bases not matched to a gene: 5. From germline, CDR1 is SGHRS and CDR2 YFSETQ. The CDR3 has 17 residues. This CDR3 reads CASSLEGGRPSYNEQFF. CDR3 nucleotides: TGCGCCAGCAGCTTGGAAGGCGGGAGGCCCTCCTACAATGAGCAGTTCTTC.

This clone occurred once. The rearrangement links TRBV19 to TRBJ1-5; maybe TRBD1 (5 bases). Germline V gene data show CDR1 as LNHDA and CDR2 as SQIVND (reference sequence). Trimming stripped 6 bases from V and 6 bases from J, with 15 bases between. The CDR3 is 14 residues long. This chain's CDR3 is CASRVRRGFQPQHF. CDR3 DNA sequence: TGTGCCAGTAGGGTTCGGAGGGGTTTTCAGCCCCAGCATTTT.

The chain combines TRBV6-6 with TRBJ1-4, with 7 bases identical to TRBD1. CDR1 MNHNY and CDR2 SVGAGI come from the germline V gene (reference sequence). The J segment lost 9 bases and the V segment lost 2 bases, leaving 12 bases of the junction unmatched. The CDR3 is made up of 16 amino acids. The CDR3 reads CASSYGRQGNSQKLFF. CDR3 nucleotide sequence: TGTGCCAGCAGTTACGGTCGACAGGGAAATAGCCAAAAACTGTTTTTT.

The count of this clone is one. This CDR3 is CASSPRPGLGPNEQFF. DNA for the CDR3: TGTGCCAGCAGCCCGAGGCCGGGACTAGGGCCCAATGAGCAGTTCTTC. V usage is TRBV7-3 and J usage is TRBJ2-1, with 8 bases identical to TRBD2. Losses at the gene ends were 5 bases for V and 6 bases for J; bases not matched to a gene: 12. Germline lookup yields CDR1 SGHTA and CDR2 FQGTGA. This CDR3 comprises 16 residues. The full variable domain, with the rest looked up from reference TRBV7-3 and TRBJ2-1, is GAGVSQTPSNKVTEKGKYVELRCDPISGHTALYWYRQSLGQGPEFLIYFQGTGAADDSGLPNDRFFAVRPEGSVSTLKIQRTERGDSAVYLCASSPRPGLGPNEQFFGPGTRLTVL.

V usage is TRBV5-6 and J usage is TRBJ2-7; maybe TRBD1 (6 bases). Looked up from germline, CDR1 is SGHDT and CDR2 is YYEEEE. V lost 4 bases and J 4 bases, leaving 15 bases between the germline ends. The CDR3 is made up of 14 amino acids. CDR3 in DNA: TGTGCCAGCAGCCCCGGGACAAGCTTTTACGAGCAGTACTTC. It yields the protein CASSPGTSFYEQYF.

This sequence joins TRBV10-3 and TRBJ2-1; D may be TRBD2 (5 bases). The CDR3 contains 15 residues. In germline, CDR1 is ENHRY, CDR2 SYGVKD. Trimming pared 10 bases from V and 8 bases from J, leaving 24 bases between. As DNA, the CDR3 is TGTGCCACCTCCTTCGGTCCGAGCGGCCAGGATGAGCAGTTCTTC. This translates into CATSFGPSGQDEQFF.

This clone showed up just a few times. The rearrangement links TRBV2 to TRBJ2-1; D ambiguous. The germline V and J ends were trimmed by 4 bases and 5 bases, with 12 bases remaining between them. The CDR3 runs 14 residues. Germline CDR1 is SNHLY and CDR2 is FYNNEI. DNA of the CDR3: TGTGCCAGCAGTGTTCAGTCAGCAGACAATGAGCAGTTCTTC. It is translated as CASSVQSADNEQFF.